These T cell receptor beta chains were read from a single sample in a study of relationships among human T cell subsets. TCRdb re-derived calls from the multiplex PCR reads in MiXCR, one entry per CDR3 protein. Altogether 8,000 to 10,000 distinct CDR3 sequences are present, roughly 54% being singletons, with the ten largest covering under 6.5%. The sample consisted of memory T cells sorted from blood. The receptors come from a man between 40 and 49 years old in good health. The CDR3 runs from the conserved cysteine through the conserved F or W. A D gene is named only where the DNA matches it firmly. Size is omitted from some rows. Given values are once, few, many or a class for expanded clones.

clone size	D gene	J gene	V gene	CDR3 protein	CDR3 DNA
.	.	TRBJ1-1	TRBV18	CASSPNIQDPEGFF	TGTGCCAGCTCACCCAACATACAGGATCCGGAAGGTTTCTTT
.	.	TRBJ2-1	TRBV6-5	CASTRGIGSSSYNEQFF	TGTGCCAGCACCAGAGGTATAGGATCAAGCTCCTACAATGAGCAGTTCTTC
.	.	TRBJ1-1	TRBV28	CASSTGRAEAFF	TGTGCCAGCAGTACAGGGAGAGCTGAAGCTTTCTTT
.	TRBD2	TRBJ2-3	TRBV4-1	CASSTRGSGDTDTQYF	TGCGCCAGCAGCACAAGGGGCAGCGGGGATACAGATACGCAGTATTTT
few	.	TRBJ1-5	TRBV6-6	CASRKAVNQPQHF	TGTGCCAGCCGAAAGGCAGTCAATCAGCCCCAGCATTTT
.	TRBD1	TRBJ2-2	TRBV11-2	CASSFTAGTGNTGELFF	TGTGCCAGCAGCTTTACCGCCGGGACAGGGAACACCGGGGAGCTGTTTTTT
.	TRBD2	TRBJ2-7	TRBV28	CACGGKYEQYF	TGTGCCTGCGGGGGGAAATACGAGCAGTACTTC
.	TRBD1	TRBJ1-1	TRBV20-1	CSARDPARGLGNTEAFF	TGCAGTGCTAGAGATCCCGCCAGGGGGCTTGGAAACACTGAAGCTTTCTTT
.	TRBD2	TRBJ2-1	TRBV19	CASSSSAGGPGFEQFF	TGTGCCAGTAGTTCCTCAGCGGGAGGGCCAGGCTTTGAGCAGTTCTTC
few	TRBD2	TRBJ2-3	TRBV20-1	CSASSGRGADTQYF	TGCAGTGCTTCTAGCGGGAGAGGCGCAGATACGCAGTATTTT
.	TRBD1	TRBJ2-1	TRBV20-1	CSARDVGQSSYNEQFF	TGCAGTGCTAGAGATGTGGGACAGAGCTCCTACAATGAGCAGTTCTTC
.	.	TRBJ1-2	TRBV30	CAWSVGRGARGYTF	TGTGCCTGGAGTGTGGGAAGGGGGGCTCGGGGCTACACCTTC
once	.	TRBJ2-7	TRBV13	CASRLTGTYEQYF	TGTGCCAGCAGACTAACAGGTACCTACGAGCAGTACTTC
few	TRBD2	TRBJ2-5	TRBV7-9	CASSLPRRLAGAQETQYF	TGTGCCAGCAGCTTACCCCGCCGCCTAGCGGGGGCCCAAGAGACCCAGTACTTC
.	.	TRBJ2-4	TRBV10-3	CASRGRDILAKNIQYF	TGTGCCAGCAGGGGTCGGGACATATTAGCCAAAAACATTCAGTACTTC